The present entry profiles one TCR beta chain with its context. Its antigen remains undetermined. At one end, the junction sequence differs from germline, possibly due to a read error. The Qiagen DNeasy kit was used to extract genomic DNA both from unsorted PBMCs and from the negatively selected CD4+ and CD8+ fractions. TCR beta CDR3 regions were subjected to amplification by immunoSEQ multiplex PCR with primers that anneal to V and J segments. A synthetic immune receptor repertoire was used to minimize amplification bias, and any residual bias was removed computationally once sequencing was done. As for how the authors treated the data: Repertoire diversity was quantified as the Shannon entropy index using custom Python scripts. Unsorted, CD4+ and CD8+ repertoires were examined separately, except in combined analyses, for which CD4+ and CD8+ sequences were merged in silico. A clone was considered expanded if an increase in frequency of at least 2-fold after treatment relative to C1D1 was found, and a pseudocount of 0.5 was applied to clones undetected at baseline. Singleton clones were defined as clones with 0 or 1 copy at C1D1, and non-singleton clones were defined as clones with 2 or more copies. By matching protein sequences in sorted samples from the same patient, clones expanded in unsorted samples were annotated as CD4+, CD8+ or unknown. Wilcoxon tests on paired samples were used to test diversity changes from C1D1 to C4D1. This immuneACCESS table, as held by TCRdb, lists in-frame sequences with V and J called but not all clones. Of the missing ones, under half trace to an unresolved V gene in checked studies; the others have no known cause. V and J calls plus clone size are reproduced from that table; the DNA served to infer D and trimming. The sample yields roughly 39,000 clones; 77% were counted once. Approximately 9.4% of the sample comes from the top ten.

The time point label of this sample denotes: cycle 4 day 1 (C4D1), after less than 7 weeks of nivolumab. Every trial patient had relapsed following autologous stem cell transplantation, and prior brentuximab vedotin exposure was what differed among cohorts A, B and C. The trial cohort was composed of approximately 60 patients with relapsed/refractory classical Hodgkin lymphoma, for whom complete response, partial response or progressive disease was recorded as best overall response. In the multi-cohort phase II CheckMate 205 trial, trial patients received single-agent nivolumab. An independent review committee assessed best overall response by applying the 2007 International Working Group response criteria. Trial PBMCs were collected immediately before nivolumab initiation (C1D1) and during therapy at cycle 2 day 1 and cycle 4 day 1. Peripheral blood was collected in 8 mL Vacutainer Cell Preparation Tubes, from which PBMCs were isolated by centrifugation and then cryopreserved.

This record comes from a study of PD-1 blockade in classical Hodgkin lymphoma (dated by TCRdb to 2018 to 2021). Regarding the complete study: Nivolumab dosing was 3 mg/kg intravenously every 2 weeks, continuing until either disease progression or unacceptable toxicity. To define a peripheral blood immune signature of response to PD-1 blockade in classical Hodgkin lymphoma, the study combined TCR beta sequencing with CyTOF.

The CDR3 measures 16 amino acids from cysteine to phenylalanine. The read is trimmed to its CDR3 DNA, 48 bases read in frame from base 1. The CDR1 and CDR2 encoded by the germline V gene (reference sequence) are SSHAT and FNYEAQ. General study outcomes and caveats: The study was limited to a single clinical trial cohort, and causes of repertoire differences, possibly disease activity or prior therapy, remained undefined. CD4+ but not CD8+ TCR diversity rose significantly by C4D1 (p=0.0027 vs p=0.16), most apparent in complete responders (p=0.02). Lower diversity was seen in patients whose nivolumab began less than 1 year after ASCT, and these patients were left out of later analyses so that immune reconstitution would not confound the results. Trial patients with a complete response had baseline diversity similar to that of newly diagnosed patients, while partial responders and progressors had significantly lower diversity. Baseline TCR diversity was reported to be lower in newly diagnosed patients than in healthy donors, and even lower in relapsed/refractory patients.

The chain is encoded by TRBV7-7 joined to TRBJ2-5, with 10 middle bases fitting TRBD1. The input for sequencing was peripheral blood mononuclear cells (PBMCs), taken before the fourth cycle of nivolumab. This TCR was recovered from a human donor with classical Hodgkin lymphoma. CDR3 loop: CASSLNLGQGLETQYF. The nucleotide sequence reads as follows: TGTGCTAGCAGCTTAAACCTGGGACAGGGGTTGGAGACCCAGTACTTC.